There are a few counts of the clone carrying this T cell receptor beta chain. This sample was included in a study of PD-1 blockade in mismatch repair-deficient tumors. The V gene's germline CDR1 is WSHSY and CDR2 SAAADI. Trimming shortened V by 4 bases and J by 7 bases, and 8 bases separated the two germline ends. The CDR3 is 11 amino acids. TCRdb's copy holds only in-frame clones and misses some; the assay was immunoSEQ multiplex PCR. The data hold 60,000 to 75,000 clones, with 88% observed a single time. The receptor's source is an adult with mismatch repair-deficient cancer. This specimen was peripheral blood, taken 52 weeks after starting pembrolizumab. The chain uses TRBV10-2 and TRBJ2-7; D is undetermined. The CDR3 protein is CASSGTREQYF. The CDR3 DNA reads TGCGCCAGCAGTGGGACGAGAGAGCAGTACTTC.